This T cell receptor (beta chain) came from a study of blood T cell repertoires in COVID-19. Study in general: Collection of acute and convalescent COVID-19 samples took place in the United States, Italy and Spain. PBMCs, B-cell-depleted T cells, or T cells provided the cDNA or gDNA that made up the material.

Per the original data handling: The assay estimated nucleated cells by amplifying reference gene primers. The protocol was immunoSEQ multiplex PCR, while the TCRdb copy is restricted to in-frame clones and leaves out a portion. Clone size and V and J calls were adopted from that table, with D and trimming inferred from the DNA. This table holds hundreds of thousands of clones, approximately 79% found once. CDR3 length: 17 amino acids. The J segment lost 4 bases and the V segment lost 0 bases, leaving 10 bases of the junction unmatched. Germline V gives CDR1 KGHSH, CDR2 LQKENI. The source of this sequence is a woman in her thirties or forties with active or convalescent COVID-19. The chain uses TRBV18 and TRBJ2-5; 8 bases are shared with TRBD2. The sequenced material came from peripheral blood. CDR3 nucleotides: TGTGCCAGCTCACCACCTCGAAGCGGGGGAAGGGGAGAGACCCAGTACTTC. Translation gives CASSPPRSGGRGETQYF. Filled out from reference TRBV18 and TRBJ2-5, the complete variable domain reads NAGVMQNPRHLVRRRGQEARLRCSPMKGHSHVYWYRQLPEEGLKFMVYLQKENIIDESGMPKERFSAEFPKEGPSILRIQQVVRGDSAAYFCASSPPRSGGRGETQYFGPGTRLLVL.